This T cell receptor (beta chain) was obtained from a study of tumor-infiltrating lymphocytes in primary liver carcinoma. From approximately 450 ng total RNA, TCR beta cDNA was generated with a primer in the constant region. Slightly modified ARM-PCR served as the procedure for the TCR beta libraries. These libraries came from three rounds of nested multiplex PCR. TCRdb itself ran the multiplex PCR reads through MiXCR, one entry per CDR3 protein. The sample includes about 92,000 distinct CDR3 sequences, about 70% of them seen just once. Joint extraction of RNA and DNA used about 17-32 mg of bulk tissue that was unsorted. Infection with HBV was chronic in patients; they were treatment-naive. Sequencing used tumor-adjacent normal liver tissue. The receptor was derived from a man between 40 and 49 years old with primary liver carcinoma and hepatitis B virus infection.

The CDR3 loop is CARSPTRDEQFF. The CDR3 DNA reads TGTGCCAGGAGCCCGACTAGGGATGAGCAGTTCTTC. The rearrangement uses TRBV6-6 and TRBJ2-1; maybe TRBD2 (6 bases). From germline, CDR1 is MNHNY and CDR2 SVGAGI (reference sequence). The germline V and J ends were trimmed by 9 bases and 8 bases, with 14 bases remaining between them. The CDR3 contains 12 residues.